This TCR beta chain appears in the sequencing data of a study of identical twins. This CDR3 region has 16 residues. The trim removed 3 bases at V and 5 bases at J, leaving 6 bases unmatched. Many counts were recorded for this clonotype. TCRdb reanalysed the 5' RACE reads using MiXCR and keeps one entry per CDR3 protein. The data show about 700,000 distinct CDR3 sequences, with 8.5% to 9% seen just once and around 0.98% held by the top ten. The same sample was also used in a study of yellow fever vaccine responses in identical twins.

The source is a woman aged 18-29 years in good health. Sequencing was done on a sample of PBMCs. The chain recombines TRBV12-3 or TRBV12-4 with TRBJ2-1, with 11 bases that match TRBD2. CDR3 in DNA: TGTGCCAGCAGTTTGCGTAGCGGGAGGGGTAACAATGAGCAGTTCTTC. Its protein is CASSLRSGRGNNEQFF.